Listed below are T cell receptor beta chains from one sample, sequenced in a study of cytomegalovirus exposure and HLA in healthy donors. Method: immunoSEQ multiplex PCR; TCRdb's copy keeps in-frame clones and lacks some. The data show fewer than 45,000 clones, about two thirds seen once. Sequenced: PBMCs. The receptors derive from a woman aged 25 to 45 in good health and CMV-seronegative. Each CDR3 is given with its conserved first and last residue. The order of the fields is V gene, D gene, J gene, clone size, CDR3 protein, CDR3 DNA. D genes are given only for firm matches. A clone size is listed for some rows: how often the clone was seen (once, few, many), or a class if it is expanded.

TRBV5-1,TRBD1,TRBJ2-3,-,CASSLQGLRTDTQYF,TGCGCCAGCAGCTTACAGGGGCTTAGAACAGATACGCAGTATTTT
TRBV30,TRBD1,TRBJ1-1,-,CAWSGTGGTEAFF,TGTGCCTGGAGTGGGACAGGCGGAACTGAAGCTTTCTTT
TRBV30,-,TRBJ1-1,-,CAWSGRANTEAFF,TGTGCCTGGAGTGGGAGGGCGAATACTGAAGCTTTCTTT
TRBV28,-,TRBJ1-5,-,CASSLYQFYQPQHF,TGTGCCAGCAGTTTGTACCAGTTCTATCAGCCCCAGCATTTT
TRBV6-6,-,TRBJ2-3,-,CASFWEWGTDTQYF,TGTGCCAGCTTCTGGGAGTGGGGCACAGATACGCAGTATTTT
TRBV6-1,-,TRBJ2-7,-,CASSDQAGPYEQYF,TGTGCCAGCAGTGACCAAGCGGGTCCCTACGAGCAGTACTTC
TRBV5-6,TRBD2,TRBJ2-1,-,CASSPTEGLAGAFF,TGTGCCAGCAGCCCTACCGAGGGACTAGCGGGAGCGTTCTTC
TRBV18,TRBD1,TRBJ2-5,-,CASSLMLMRQGETQYF,TGTGCCAGCTCACTTATGCTGATGAGACAGGGCGAGACCCAGTACTTC
TRBV9,-,TRBJ2-7,-,CASSVDGSYEQYF,TGTGCCAGCAGCGTAGATGGCAGCTACGAGCAGTACTTC
TRBV30,TRBD2,TRBJ2-1,few,CAWRSGGVPEQFF,TGTGCCTGGAGAAGCGGGGGGGTTCCCGAGCAGTTCTTC
TRBV6-1,-,TRBJ1-6,once,CASSVRGDQFYNYPSSPLHF,TGTGCCAGCAGTGTTCGGGGGGACCAATTCTATAATTATCCTTCTTCACCCCTCCACTTT
TRBV9,-,TRBJ1-2,once,CASSVGQENYGYTF,TGTGCCAGCAGCGTAGGACAGGAGAACTATGGCTACACCTTC
TRBV5-1,TRBD1,TRBJ2-7,-,CASSTRTGYEQYF,TGCGCCAGCAGCACGCGGACAGGCTACGAGCAGTACTTC
TRBV2,-,TRBJ1-5,-,CASSRLRSNQPQHF,TGTGCCAGCAGTCGGTTACGGTCCAATCAGCCCCAGCATTTT
TRBV6-5,-,TRBJ1-1,few,CASSGGPFNGEAFF,TGTGCCAGCAGTGGTGGGCCCTTTAACGGTGAAGCTTTCTTT
TRBV5-4,TRBD2,TRBJ2-5,-,CASSKQAGVIEETQYF,TGTGCCAGCAGCAAACAAGCGGGGGTAATAGAGGAGACCCAGTACTTC
TRBV6-1,-,TRBJ1-2,-,CASSDYTGYGYTF,TGTGCCAGCAGTGATTATACGGGATATGGCTACACCTTC
TRBV11-2,-,TRBJ2-5,-,CASSFTNQETQYF,TGTGCCAGCAGCTTCACTAACCAAGAGACCCAGTACTTC
TRBV6-5,-,TRBJ1-1,-,CASSYQRLNTEAFF,TGTGCCAGCAGTTATCAGCGATTAAACACTGAAGCTTTCTTT
TRBV7-9,-,TRBJ1-4,-,CASSQGSRGEGEKLFF,TGTGCCAGCAGCCAAGGGTCCAGGGGAGAGGGTGAAAAACTGTTTTTT
TRBV9,TRBD1,TRBJ2-7,-,CARKDRDSYEQYF,TGTGCCAGAAAAGACAGGGACTCCTACGAGCAGTACTTC
TRBV29-1,TRBD1,TRBJ1-1,-,CSVEDPGQRTMNTEAFF,TGCAGCGTTGAAGATCCGGGACAGAGGACGATGAACACTGAAGCTTTCTTT